This T cell receptor (beta chain) was observed in a study of blood T cell repertoires in COVID-19 (dated by TCRdb to the early 2020s). General notes on the study: Collaborator samples came from the United States, Italy and Spain and covered acute and convalescent phases of COVID-19. The prospective study material was composed of cDNA or gDNA derived from T cells, B-cell-depleted T cells, or PBMCs. The dataset comprised deeply sampled blood TCRbeta repertoires from subjects exposed to, actively infected with, or recovered from COVID-19. The repertoires were made available in a free public database intended to serve as a resource for research on the immune response to SARS-CoV-2. The samples were drawn from the first 160 participants of the ongoing ImmuneRACE study and from 950 to 1,500 subjects provided by 6 global collaborators. The sample metadata nearly always contained a de-identified subject ID, COVID-19 status, age in years and sex. Where available, HLA class I and class II types were taken from metadata supplied by the sample provider and were not determined by assay-based typing. Summary of the overall study and its limitations: The amount of clinical and demographic metadata varied by source and participant and was provided uncurated.

The immunoSEQ Assay, a bias-controlled multiplex PCR, was used to amplify TCRbeta CDR3 regions from genomic DNA. The paper's data handling went like this. The number of nucleated cells in each sample was estimated from the amplification of reference gene primers within the assay. Sequence reads were collapsed and filtered to measure the absolute abundance of every unique TCRbeta CDR3 rearrangement. For each sample, productive Simpson clonality was calculated as the square root of Simpson's diversity index across productive rearrangements. Entries here come from immuneACCESS through TCRdb and include only in-frame sequences with V and J called. Some clones fail to appear in such tables; in the studies checked, an unresolved V gene covers under half of the shortfall, and the cause of the remainder is unknown. V, J and clone size reflect that table, while D and trimming were determined from the DNA. For this sample there are about 210,000 clones; around 84% appear just once. 3% to 3.5% of the sample goes to the ten largest clones.

Participants in the prospective study were aged roughly 18 to 95 years, lived in 24 United States geographic areas, and enrolled through a virtual design. Cohort assignment in the prospective study relied on participant-reported clinical history from a screening survey and a study questionnaire. Exposed participants were defined as having been in contact with someone with a PCR-confirmed or clinician-diagnosed COVID-19 case within 2 weeks of study entry. Mobile phlebotomists in the prospective study collected whole blood, serum and a nasopharyngeal or oropharyngeal swab from every participant. Additional blood draws and questionnaires over an approximately 2-month period could optionally be provided by prospective study participants. Blood samples from the prospective study were shipped frozen or at room temperature prior to DNA extraction. Taken from the germline V gene (reference sequence), the CDR1 and CDR2 loops are DFQATT and SNEGSKA. Trimming takes 3 bases from V and 4 bases from J, and the germline ends sit 10 bases apart. From the cysteine through the phenylalanine, the CDR3 covers 13 amino acids. CDR3 DNA is the only sequence kept; it has 39 bases, read in frame from the first base.

As for this clone: No antigen is known for it. Base qualities were left out, and no much larger clone turns up one base away.

Specimen: PBMCs or T cells enriched from blood (not recorded which). This sequence uses TRBV20-1 and TRBJ1-5; no D segment can be confidently identified. The TCR comes from a woman between 25 and 40 years old who had been exposed to COVID-19. The CDR3 has the sequence CSASRSMNQPQHF. The DNA is TGCAGTGCTAGTCGGTCAATGAATCAGCCCCAGCATTTT.